The clone carrying this T cell receptor beta chain was detected many times. TCRdb re-derived calls from the RT-PCR reads in MiXCR, one entry per CDR3 protein. Here the sample spans about 680,000 distinct CDR3 sequences, 11% to 15% being singletons. The CDR3 totals 11 residues. Germline V lookup: CDR1 ENHRY, CDR2 SYGVKD. V was shortened by 4 bases and J by 6 bases, with 5 bases between the two germline ends. Material: memory CD4+ T cells from blood. V is TRBV10-3 and J is TRBJ2-3, with D perhaps TRBD2 (5 bases). The TCR sequence derives from a female donor in good health, serving as a healthy control. The DNA of the CDR3 is TGTGCCATCAGTGGCGGGGATACGCAGTATTTT. It translates to CAISGGDTQYF.